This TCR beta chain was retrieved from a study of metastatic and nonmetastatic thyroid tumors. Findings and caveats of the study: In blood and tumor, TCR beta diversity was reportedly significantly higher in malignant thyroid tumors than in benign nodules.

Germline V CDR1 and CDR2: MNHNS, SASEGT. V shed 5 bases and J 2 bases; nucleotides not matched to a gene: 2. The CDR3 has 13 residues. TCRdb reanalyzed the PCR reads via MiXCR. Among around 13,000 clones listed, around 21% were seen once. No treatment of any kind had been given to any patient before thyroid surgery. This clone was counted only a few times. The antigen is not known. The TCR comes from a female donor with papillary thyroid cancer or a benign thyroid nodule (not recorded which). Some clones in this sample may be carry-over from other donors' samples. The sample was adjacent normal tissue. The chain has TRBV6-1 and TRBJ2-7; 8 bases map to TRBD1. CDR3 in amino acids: CASSKQGAYEQYF. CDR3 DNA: TGTGCCAGCAGTAAACAGGGGGCCTACGAGCAGTACTTC.